Below are 17 T cell receptor beta chains sequenced from a single sample in a study of beta chain features in type 1 diabetes. The isolated RNA, all of it, was reverse transcribed, so expressed TCRB transcripts were what got sequenced. TCRdb keeps only in-frame clones here, not all; method: immunoSEQ multiplex PCR. This sample yields 200,000 to 250,000 clones, of which around 9.6% are seen a single time; about 0.037% belongs to the top ten. Sequenced sample: naive CD4+ T cells from blood. The receptors were sampled from a woman aged 18-29 years in good health.

In its sample, this clone was seen a few times. The rearrangement uses TRBV2 and TRBJ2-3; a weak D match, TRBD1 (5 bases). The germline V and J ends were trimmed by 7 bases and 2 bases, with 13 bases remaining between them. CDR1 is SNHLY and CDR2 is FYNNEI in the germline V gene. The CDR3 consists of 14 residues. The CDR3 loop is CASTEDTLTDTQYF. CDR3 coding DNA: TGTGCCAGCACCGAGGACACACTCACAGATACGCAGTATTTT.

This clone was detected a few times. The gene calls are TRBV27 and TRBJ1-1; D may be TRBD1 (6 bases). Germline CDR1 and CDR2: MNHEY and SMNVEV (reference sequence). The germline V and J ends were trimmed by 3 bases and 4 bases, with 12 bases remaining between them. CDR3 length: 14 residues. The CDR3, as DNA: TGTGCCAGCAGTTTCTCCCAGGGGAGCACTGAAGCTTTCTTT. The encoded protein is CASSFSQGSTEAFF.

This clone has more than one count but fewer than ten. V and J are TRBV9 and TRBJ1-4; 10 positions match TRBD1. This CDR3 has 14 residues. Looked up from germline, CDR1 is SGDLS and CDR2 is YYNGEE. With 2 bases clipped from V and 7 bases from J, the junction kept 2 bases outside the gene matches. CDR3 sequence (DNA): TGTGCCAGCAGCGTCGGGACAGGGGTTGAAAAACTGTTTTTT. It translates to CASSVGTGVEKLFF.

This clone was observed a handful of times. The rearrangement joins TRBV5-1 to TRBJ2-2; no clear D. Trimming shortened V by 7 bases and J by 8 bases, and 9 bases separated the two germline ends. The CDR3 is 11 amino acids. Germline CDR1 reads SGHRS; CDR2 reads YFSETQ. The DNA for the CDR3 is TGCGCCAGCGCGCAGACTGGGGAGCTGTTTTTT. Translating it yields CASAQTGELFF.

The V and J genes are TRBV5-6 and TRBJ1-2; 8 bases agree with TRBD1. From germline, CDR1 is SGHDT and CDR2 YYEEEE. After removal of 4 bases from V and 4 bases from J, the junction contained 9 bases not matched to a gene. The CDR3 consists of 15 residues. This CDR3 reads CASSPLQGAGYGYTF. CDR3 nucleotide sequence: TGTGCCAGCAGCCCACTCCAGGGGGCTGGCTATGGCTACACCTTC.

This chain links TRBV15 with TRBJ2-7; 9 bases match TRBD2. Losses at the gene ends were 1 base for V and 4 bases for J; bases not matched to a gene: 5. The CDR3 is 15 amino acids. Germline V gene lookup returns CDR1 LNHNV and CDR2 YYDKDF (reference sequence). CDR3 residues: CATSRVLAGRYEQYF. CDR3 coding DNA: TGTGCCACCAGCAGAGTGCTAGCGGGAAGGTACGAGCAGTACTTC. Variable domain in full (rest from reference TRBV15 and TRBJ2-7): DAMVIQNPRYQVTQFGKPVTLSCSQTLNHNVMYWYQQKSSQAPKLLFHYYDKDFNNEADTPDNFQSRRPNTSFCFLDIRSPGLGDTAMYLCATSRVLAGRYEQYFGPGTRLTVT.

This rearrangement joins TRBV10-3 to TRBJ2-5; 7 bases fit TRBD2. The CDR3 is 13 amino acids. The V segment lost 9 bases and the J segment 3 bases; nucleotides outside the gene matches: 7. The germline V gene encodes CDR1 ENHRY and CDR2 SYGVKD. This chain's CDR3 is CAIRGSLEETQYF. The CDR3 nucleotides read TGTGCCATTCGCGGGAGTCTGGAAGAGACCCAGTACTTC.

This clone has a handful of counts. V and J are TRBV12-5 and TRBJ2-7, with 8 positions matching TRBD2. The CDR3 sequence is 16 residues long. Germline V CDR1 and CDR2: LGHNT, FRNRAP. Losses at the gene ends were 2 bases for V and 10 bases for J; bases not matched to a gene: 16. Written as DNA, the CDR3 is TGTGCTAGTGGTTTGTCCCCGCCAGGCGGGACTAGAGATCAGTACTTC. Translating gives CASGLSPPGGTRDQYF.

This clone was seen only a few times. This sequence joins TRBV5-1 and TRBJ1-1, with D perhaps TRBD1 (6 bases). The CDR3 is 14 amino acids. V lost 1 base and J lost 6, with 13 bases in between. Per germline, CDR1 SGHRS and CDR2 YFSETQ. Here the CDR3 reads CASSLTGRGSEAFF. In nucleotides, the CDR3 is TGCGCCAGCAGCTTGACAGGGCGCGGGTCTGAAGCTTTCTTT.

This clone occurred a few times. The chain recombines TRBV28 with TRBJ2-7, with TRBD1 matching over 8 bases. There are 15 residues in the CDR3. Germline V gives CDR1 MDHEN, CDR2 SYDVKM. Trimming took 3 bases from V and 11 from J; bases not matched to a gene: 15. CDR3 protein: CASSFRDRLSVKEYF. The CDR3 DNA sequence: TGTGCCAGCAGTTTTCGGGACAGGCTTTCCGTAAAGGAGTACTTC.

This clone was counted only a few times. The chain joins TRBV30 to TRBJ2-6; 8 bases fit TRBD2. The germline V gene has CDR1 GTSNPN and CDR2 SVGIG (reference sequence). Germline trimming cut 2 bases from V and 8 bases from J; bases unmatched to any gene: 2. This CDR3 region has 13 residues. Written as DNA, the CDR3 is TGTGCCTGGAGTTCGGGGGGGCCCAACGTCCTGACTTTC. This codes for CAWSSGGPNVLTF.

This clone was counted once. The genes are TRBV7-2 and TRBJ1-1, with 7 bases lining up with TRBD1. Germline trimming cut 3 bases from V and 4 bases from J; bases unmatched to any gene: 11. The CDR3 has 16 amino acids. Germline loops: CDR1 SGHTA, CDR2 FQGNSA. The CDR3 spells CASSFVVGQGGTEAFF. As DNA, the CDR3 is TGTGCCAGCAGCTTTGTGGTTGGGCAGGGGGGCACTGAAGCTTTCTTT.

This clone has only a few counts. The genes are TRBV19 and TRBJ2-6; D not resolved. V lost 3 bases and J 4 bases, leaving 13 bases between the germline ends. Per germline, CDR1 LNHDA and CDR2 SQIVND (reference sequence). This CDR3 is built from 16 residues. CDR3 amino acids: CASSIGFVVGANVLTF. DNA for the CDR3: TGTGCCAGTAGTATTGGCTTCGTCGTAGGGGCCAACGTCCTGACTTTC. The full variable domain, completed using reference TRBV19 and TRBJ2-6, is DGGITQSPKYLFRKEGQNVTLSCEQNLNHDAMYWYRQDPGQGLRLIYYSQIVNDFQKGDIAEGYSVSREKKESFPLTVTSAQKNPTAFYLCASSIGFVVGANVLTFGAGSRLTVL.

The genes are TRBV4-1 and TRBJ1-5; D is possibly TRBD1 (5 bases). Germline CDR1 MGHRA, CDR2 YSYEKL. The germline V and J ends were trimmed by 4 bases and 6 bases, with 10 bases remaining between them. The CDR3 extends over 13 amino acids. CDR3 sequence: CASSLRVFQPQHF. CDR3 nucleotide sequence: TGCGCCAGCAGCCTCAGGGTCTTTCAGCCCCAGCATTTT.

The chain uses TRBV7-9 and TRBJ2-5, with 10 nucleotides matching TRBD2. Germline-derived CDR1 and CDR2 are SEHNR and FQNEAQ (reference sequence). Trimming cost V 4 bases and J 4 bases; bases outside gene matches: 12. This CDR3 is built from 17 residues. CDR3 amino acids: CASSWEGAVAGGETQYF. The CDR3 region has the DNA TGTGCCAGCAGCTGGGAGGGAGCGGTAGCGGGAGGAGAGACCCAGTACTTC.

This clone was found once. V is TRBV9 and J is TRBJ1-1; tentative D call: TRBD1 (6 bases). The V gene's germline CDR1 is SGDLS and CDR2 YYNGEE. The CDR3 extends over 17 amino acids. The V and J ends lost 2 bases and 2 bases respectively, with 19 bases between them. In DNA, the CDR3 is TGTGCCAGCAGCGTGGACCCGTTGGGGGCTGGAAACACTGAAGCTTTCTTT. Translating gives CASSVDPLGAGNTEAFF. Complete variable domain (other parts from reference TRBV9 and TRBJ1-1): DSGVTQTPKHLITATGQRVTLRCSPRSGDLSVYWYQQSLDQGLQFLIQYYNGEERAKGNILERFSAQQFPDLHSELNLSSLELGDSALYFCASSVDPLGAGNTEAFFGQGTRLTVV.

This clone was counted a few times. This chain connects TRBV2 to TRBJ2-7, with 9 bases identical to TRBD1. Germline V gene lookup returns CDR1 SNHLY and CDR2 FYNNEI. The CDR3 has 14 amino acids. The J segment lost 1 base and the V segment lost 6 bases, leaving 4 bases of the junction unmatched. CDR3 sequence: CASSAGTGSYEQYF. In DNA, the CDR3 is TGTGCCAGCAGCGCCGGGACAGGGTCCTACGAGCAGTACTTC.